This T cell receptor beta chain was identified during a study of T-cell memory formation after mild COVID-19. Germline V gives CDR1 MGHRA, CDR2 YSYEKL. The ends were cut back, 1 base at V and 1 base at J, with 5 bases in the middle. The CDR3 spans 14 residues. A note on this clonotype: Its antigen is currently unknown.

5'RACE primed from the constant segment yielded TCR alpha and TCR beta cDNA libraries bearing sample barcodes and UMIs. TCRdb reprocessed the 5' RACE reads with MiXCR, giving one entry per CDR3 protein. The table shows about 190,000 distinct CDR3 sequences, with 27% occurring only once. The study, taken as a whole, reports: That cross-reactive memory joined was suggested by some responding clones appearing in pre-infection memory. Day 15 to 85 contracting clones showed balanced CD4/CD8; day 15 to 37 expanders favored CD4+.

V and J are TRBV4-1 and TRBJ1-5, with no clear D. This TCR was sampled from an adult woman who had mild COVID-19 (a few samples of this study predate the infection). Cell type and time point are not known. Specimen: PBMCs or a T cell subset sorted from them (not recorded which). CDR3 nucleotides: TGCGCCAGCAGCCAAGTCGTCAGCAATCAGCCCCAGCATTTT. Translated: CASSQVVSNQPQHF.